Below are 21 T cell receptor beta chains sequenced from a single sample in a study of PD-1 blockade in classical Hodgkin lymphoma. Every patient was affected by relapse after autologous stem cell transplantation, while exposure to brentuximab vedotin was not uniform. The method was immunoSEQ multiplex PCR; TCRdb's version includes in-frame clones alone and lacks a portion of them. The repertoire holds 53,000 or so clones, with roughly 80% as singletons. The sequenced sample was peripheral blood mononuclear cells (PBMCs), obtained at baseline. These TCRs come from a human donor with classical Hodgkin lymphoma.

The gene calls are TRBV7-2 and TRBJ1-2; D is possibly TRBD1 (5 bases). The CDR3 is made up of 14 amino acids. Trimming took off 8 bases at V and 3 bases at J, with 16 bases between the two ends. Germline V gene lookup returns CDR1 SGHTA and CDR2 FQGNSA. The CDR3, as DNA: TGTGCCAGCGGATCTCCGGGGCTCCACTATGGCTACACCTTC. Translated: CASGSPGLHYGYTF.

Comments on this clone: A read error may produce the germline difference seen at one junction end. This chain connects TRBV7-7 to TRBJ2-5, with 7 nucleotides matching TRBD2. Germline CDR1 is SSHAT and CDR2 is FNYEAQ (reference sequence). The CDR3 is made up of 13 amino acids. The CDR3 DNA follows: TGTGCTAGCAGCCCGGGACTACCGGAGACCCAGTACTTC. It codes for CASSPGLPETQYF.

The rearrangement joins TRBV10-3 to TRBJ2-7; D is unclear. V dropped 8 bases and J dropped 4 bases, with 15 bases sitting between them. CDR3 length: 13 amino acids. From germline, CDR1 is ENHRY and CDR2 SYGVKD. CDR3 loop: CAIGQESYYEQYF. The CDR3, as DNA: TGTGCCATCGGCCAGGAGAGTTATTACGAGCAGTACTTC.

The chain uses TRBV12-2 and TRBJ1-5; TRBD1 was called by the table and not checked on the DNA. TRBV12-2 is listed as a pseudogene. The CDR3 sequence is 17 residues long. CDR3 amino acids: CASRLALPDRGPQPQHF. CDR3 nucleotides: TGTGCAAGTCGCTTAGCCCTCCCGGACAGGGGGCCCCAGCCCCAGCATTTT.

The chain joins TRBV25-1 to TRBJ2-3, with a weak D call TRBD1 (5 bases). Trimming left V 4 bases short and J 0 bases short, with 8 bases between. This CDR3 region has 14 residues. CDR1 and CDR2 from the germline V gene are MGHDK and SYGVNS. The CDR3 loop is CASSGDRSTDTQYF. The CDR3 DNA is TGTGCCAGCAGTGGCGACAGAAGCACAGATACGCAGTATTTT. Full variable domain (remainder filled in from reference TRBV25-1 and TRBJ2-3): EADIYQTPRYLVIGTGKKITLECSQTMGHDKMYWYQQDPGMELHLIHYSYGVNSTEKGDLSSESTVSRIRTEHFPLTLESARPSHTSQYLCASSGDRSTDTQYFGPGTRLTVL.

This clone was picked up a small number of times. This chain connects TRBV27 to TRBJ2-7; 11 positions agree with TRBD2. Germline V gene lookup returns CDR1 MNHEY and CDR2 SMNVEV (reference sequence). The CDR3 totals 15 residues. The ends lost 6 bases at V and 1 base at J; junction bases unmatched: 5. The CDR3 DNA reads TGTGCCAGCAGACGATCTAGCGGGGGGTCCTACGAGCAGTACTTC. Amino acids: CASRRSSGGSYEQYF.

This clone was seen just once. The J gene is TRBJ1-2, the V gene TRBV7-9; D may be TRBD1 (6 bases). This CDR3 region has 18 residues. From germline, CDR1 is SEHNR and CDR2 FQNEAQ (reference sequence). V shed 6 bases and J shed 2 bases, with 25 bases lying between them. The CDR3 loop reads CASRPRVGFPGHNYGYTF. Written as DNA, the CDR3 is TGTGCCAGCAGGCCTCGGGTCGGGTTCCCGGGACACAACTATGGCTACACCTTC. The full variable domain, rest sourced from reference TRBV7-9 and TRBJ1-2, is DTGVSQNPRHKITKRGQNVTFRCDPISEHNRLYWYRQTLGQGPEFLTYFQNEAQLEKSRLLSDRFSAERPKGSFSTLEIQRTEQGDSAMYLCASRPRVGFPGHNYGYTFGSGTRLTVV.

The count of this clone is one. The chain has TRBV5-1 and TRBJ1-1; 7 nucleotides agree with TRBD1. In germline, CDR1 is SGHRS, CDR2 YFSETQ. V was pared by 7 bases and J by 5 bases, with 17 bases of the junction left unmatched. The CDR3 extends over 16 amino acids. The CDR3 sequence is CASRFLQGQEGTEAFF. CDR3 sequence (DNA): TGCGCCAGCCGATTCCTACAGGGGCAGGAGGGAACTGAAGCTTTCTTT.

The CDR3, as DNA: TGTGCCTGGAGTGTACAAGACTCCAATCAGTACTTC. It translates to CAWSVQDSNQYF. This rearrangement joins TRBV30 to TRBJ2-4, with D unclear. This CDR3 has 12 amino acids. Germline V lookup: CDR1 GTSNPN, CDR2 SVGIG (reference sequence). V was trimmed by 0 bases and J by 12 bases, leaving 12 bases between them.

This clone was counted a single time. The chain uses TRBV7-8 and TRBJ2-1; no clear D. V was clipped by 5 bases and J by 4 bases, with 12 bases between them. Germline assignment: CDR1 SGHVS and CDR2 FQNEAQ. This CDR3 has 14 residues. In DNA, the CDR3 is TGTGCCAGCAGCCCAACACAGCCGTACAATGAGCAGTTCTTC. It encodes CASSPTQPYNEQFF.

The chain carries TRBV5-4 and TRBJ1-1; D is unresolved. The V and J ends lost 0 bases and 8 bases respectively, with 5 bases between them. Germline loops: CDR1 SGHNT, CDR2 YYREEE (reference sequence). The CDR3 is 11 amino acids. CDR3 sequence: CASSLAGEAFF. For the CDR3, the DNA is TGTGCCAGCAGCTTGGCCGGGGAAGCTTTCTTT.

The V call is TRBV19, the J call TRBJ1-1; a weak D match, TRBD1 (5 bases). The germline V gene has CDR1 LNHDA and CDR2 SQIVND (reference sequence). The CDR3 is 15 amino acids. V lost 5 bases, J lost 2 bases, and 15 bases lay in between. In DNA, the CDR3 is TGTGCCAGTAGTTTCCGGGCCCAGGGAAACACTGAAGCTTTCTTT. Protein product: CASSFRAQGNTEAFF.

CDR3 in DNA: TGTGCCAGCAGCTTAAACCCCCCAGGACAGGGCTATGACTATGGCTACACCTTC. As protein: CASSLNPPGQGYDYGYTF. This rearrangement joins TRBV7-9 to TRBJ1-2; 8 nucleotides agree with TRBD1. The V gene's germline CDR1 is SEHNR and CDR2 FQNEAQ (reference sequence). Unmatched junction bases numbered 14, after V lost 2 bases and J lost 3 bases. This CDR3 is built from 18 residues.

The table lists this clone with a few counts. The chain joins TRBV4-3 to TRBJ2-1; TRBD2 matches 12 bases. Trimming removed 4 bases from V and 5 bases from J; junction bases left unmatched: 9. Germline CDR1 LGHNA, CDR2 YSLEER. The CDR3 is 17 amino acids. The chain's CDR3 is CASSRTYGTSGHNEQFF. The CDR3 bases are TGCGCCAGCAGCCGGACATACGGGACTAGCGGGCACAATGAGCAGTTCTTC.

This clone was observed once. This chain joins TRBV7-6 and TRBJ2-1; 14 bases align to TRBD2. V shed 4 bases and J 9 bases; nucleotides not matched to a gene: 5. Germline V CDR1 and CDR2: SGHVS, FNYEAQ. The CDR3 is 15 amino acids. CDR3 DNA: TGTGCCAGCAGCTCCGGGACTAGCGGGAGTATTGAGCAGTTCTTC. Translated: CASSSGTSGSIEQFF.

This clone was recorded only once. This sequence joins TRBV16 and TRBJ1-2, with 8 nucleotides matching TRBD1. The CDR3 totals 18 residues. V shed 1 base, J shed 8 bases, and the junction held 18 bases outside the gene matches. Per germline, CDR1 KGHSY and CDR2 FQNENV. In DNA, the CDR3 is TGTGCCAGCAGCCAATGGCCCGCCGAGGACAGGGTTGCGAGAGGCTACACCTTC. The encoded protein is CASSQWPAEDRVARGYTF.

This clone was detected only a few times. The chain joins TRBV4-1 to TRBJ2-7, with D possibly matching TRBD1 (6 bases). The CDR3 is made up of 15 amino acids. Germline V lookup: CDR1 MGHRA, CDR2 YSYEKL. The V gene lost 3 bases and the J gene lost 2 bases, with 14 bases spanning the gap. In nucleotides, the CDR3 is TGCGCCAGCAGCCAGGGACATACCCATCCCTACGAGCAGTACGTC. The encoded protein is CASSQGHTHPYEQYV.

The chain carries TRBV6-5 and TRBJ1-5; 11 bases fit TRBD1. After removal of 8 bases from V and 6 bases from J, the junction contained 6 bases not matched to a gene. The CDR3 extends over 14 amino acids. Germline V gene lookup returns CDR1 MNHEY and CDR2 SVGAGI. The CDR3 here is CASSWTGGSQPQHF. The CDR3 coding sequence is TGTGCCAGCTCTTGGACAGGGGGCAGTCAGCCCCAGCATTTT.

This clone came up once. The chain has TRBV7-2 and TRBJ2-7; D is perhaps TRBD1 (5 bases). Germline loops: CDR1 SGHTA, CDR2 FQGNSA. This CDR3 contains 14 residues. V was pared by 3 bases and J by 3 bases, with 12 bases between. The CDR3 DNA is TGTGCCAGCAGCTTTACCCTAGGGGTCTACGAGCAGTACTTC. It yields the protein CASSFTLGVYEQYF.

V usage is TRBV12-5 and J usage is TRBJ1-1, with a weak D call TRBD1 (5 bases). V was trimmed by 0 bases and J by 1 base, leaving 9 bases between them. The germline CDR1 and CDR2 sequences are LGHNT and FRNRAP. This CDR3 is 15 amino acids long. The CDR3 protein is CASGLVTGSNTEAFF. Written as DNA, the CDR3 is TGTGCTAGTGGTTTGGTTACAGGTTCGAACACTGAAGCTTTCTTT.

V usage is TRBV29-1 and J usage is TRBJ1-2, with D possibly TRBD1 on 6 matching bases. Trimming shortened V by 6 bases and J by 4 bases, and 18 bases separated the two germline ends. The CDR3 totals 14 residues. Germline V gene lookup returns CDR1 SQVTM and CDR2 ANQGSEA. The CDR3 DNA sequence: TGCAGCGTCGAGACAGGAACCCCTCTCTATGGCTACACCTTC. Translating it yields CSVETGTPLYGYTF. Using reference TRBV29-1 and TRBJ1-2 for the parts outside the CDR3, the full variable domain is SAVISQKPSRDICQRGTSLTIQCQVDSQVTMMFWYRQQPGQSLTLIATANQGSEATYESGFVIDKFPISRPNLTFSTLTVSNMSPEDSSIYLCSVETGTPLYGYTFGSGTRLTVV.